Below, 14 T cell receptor beta chains from the same sample are listed, as sequenced in a study of blood T cell repertoires in COVID-19. Profiled with immunoSEQ multiplex PCR; TCRdb holds only in-frame clones, not every one. The sample consists of a few hundred thousand clones, around 85% of them appearing once. The sequencing sample was made of PBMCs or T cells enriched from blood (not recorded which). The receptor source for this set is a woman in her twenties or thirties who had recovered from COVID-19.

This clone showed up just once. J is TRBJ2-7 and V is TRBV7-2; D may be TRBD2 (5 bases). The CDR3 length is 14 residues. Deletions cut 1 base from V and 3 bases from J, with 10 bases between. Germline CDR1 and CDR2: SGHTA and FQGNSA. In DNA, the CDR3 is TGTGCCAGCAGCTTAGAAGGCGGACTCTACGAGCAGTACTTC. It encodes CASSLEGGLYEQYF.

This clone was detected once. The chain combines TRBV11-2 with TRBJ1-1; TRBD1 agrees at 8 bases. Germline-derived CDR1 and CDR2 are SGHAT and FQNNGV. This CDR3 is 13 amino acids long. Trimming cost V 8 bases and J 1 base; bases outside gene matches: 3. The CDR3 DNA reads as TGTGCCAGCTTAGGACAGGGGAACACTGAAGCTTTCTTT. This encodes CASLGQGNTEAFF.

This sequence joins TRBV6-4 and TRBJ2-3; D not certain. Looked up from germline, CDR1 is MRHNA and CDR2 is SNTAGT. CDR3 size: 13 residues. V was trimmed by 6 bases and J by 2 bases, leaving 9 bases between them. The chain's CDR3 is CASSPSLTDTQYF. CDR3 bases: TGTGCCAGCAGCCCCTCTCTCACAGATACGCAGTATTTT.

The chain joins TRBV7-8 to TRBJ2-5, with D perhaps TRBD2 (6 bases). The CDR3 sequence is 16 residues long. With 3 bases removed from V and 3 bases from J, the gap between germline ends came to 17 bases. CDR1 SGHVS and CDR2 FQNEAQ come from the germline V gene. CDR3 residues: CASSFATGTSKETQYF. The CDR3 DNA is TGTGCCAGCAGCTTCGCCACCGGGACTTCGAAAGAGACCCAGTACTTC.

The gene calls are TRBV4-1 and TRBJ2-3, with 12 bases aligning to TRBD2. Trimming at V came to 3 bases and at J to 5 bases, leaving 9 bases not matched to a gene. The CDR3 has 17 residues. Germline loops: CDR1 MGHRA, CDR2 YSYEKL. The CDR3 DNA follows: TGCGCCAGCAGCCACAGCCTAGCGGGAGGGTCAGGAGATACGCAGTATTTT. Translated, it gives CASSHSLAGGSGDTQYF.

The CDR3 nucleotides are TGTGCCAGCAGCTTACTCGGCGGGAGGGTTGAGACCCAGTACTTC. Residues: CASSLLGGRVETQYF. The V call is TRBV7-2, the J call TRBJ2-5, with TRBD2 matching 9 bases. V dropped 2 bases and J dropped 5; count of bases not matched to a gene: 6. CDR1 and CDR2 from the germline V gene are SGHTA and FQGNSA. CDR3 length: 15 amino acids.

CDR3 bases: TGCAGCGTTGGACAGGGATCGAACACCGGGGAGCTGTTTTTT. As protein: CSVGQGSNTGELFF. V gene TRBV29-1 combines with J gene TRBJ2-2; the match to TRBD1 covers 7 bases. Trimming cost V 4 bases and J 0 bases; bases outside gene matches: 2. This CDR3 comprises 14 residues. The V gene's germline CDR1 is SQVTM and CDR2 ANQGSEA.

The gene calls are TRBV9 and TRBJ2-5; 7 bases align to TRBD1. The trim removed 3 bases at V and 2 bases at J, leaving 4 bases unmatched. Germline assignment: CDR1 SGDLS and CDR2 YYNGEE. The CDR3 is made up of 14 amino acids. CDR3 sequence: CASSDRDSQETQYF. DNA for the CDR3: TGTGCCAGCAGCGATCGGGACAGTCAAGAGACCCAGTACTTC.

The rearrangement joins TRBV19 to TRBJ1-2, with 9 bases lining up with TRBD1. The CDR3 has 13 amino acids. The V gene's germline CDR1 is LNHDA and CDR2 SQIVND (reference sequence). V shed 5 bases and J 3 bases; nucleotides not matched to a gene: 1. The CDR3 protein is CASSRQGDYGYTF. In DNA form, the CDR3 reads TGTGCCAGTAGTCGACAGGGGGACTATGGCTACACCTTC.

V usage is TRBV5-1 and J usage is TRBJ1-5, with D maybe TRBD1 (6 bases). Germline CDR1 SGHRS, CDR2 YFSETQ. Trimming left V 1 base short and J 7 bases short, with 12 bases between. The CDR3 totals 14 residues. The CDR3 bases are TGCGCCAGCAGCTTGCAAGGGGGTGGACAGCCCCAGCATTTT. This encodes CASSLQGGGQPQHF.

The chain employs TRBV30 and TRBJ2-2, with D maybe TRBD1 (5 bases). V was trimmed by 2 bases and J by 6 bases, leaving 10 bases between them. Germline V gene data show CDR1 as GTSNPN and CDR2 as SVGIG (reference sequence). The CDR3 has 13 amino acids. CDR3 protein: CAWSPGFSGELFF. CDR3 DNA sequence: TGTGCCTGGAGTCCAGGGTTTTCCGGGGAGCTGTTTTTT.

The chain uses TRBV27 and TRBJ2-1, with 7 bases aligning to TRBD2. V shed 3 bases and J 0 bases; nucleotides not matched to a gene: 5. The CDR3 sequence is 16 residues long. Germline V gives CDR1 MNHEY, CDR2 SMNVEV (reference sequence). As DNA, the CDR3 is TGTGCCAGCAGTTTTAGCGGGCTGAGCTCCTACAATGAGCAGTTCTTC. Translated, it gives CASSFSGLSSYNEQFF.

This CDR3 is CASSLGMGLSPQHF. The CDR3 coding sequence is TGCGCCAGCAGCTTGGGGATGGGACTTTCGCCCCAGCATTTT. The chain couples TRBV5-1 to TRBJ1-5; weak D call: TRBD1 (5 bases). The CDR3 sequence is 14 residues long. From germline, CDR1 is SGHRS and CDR2 YFSETQ. V was cut by 0 bases and J by 9 bases, with 13 bases left in between.

This rearrangement joins TRBV5-4 to TRBJ2-1; 9 bases fit TRBD1. This CDR3 comprises 16 residues. The trim removed 3 bases at V and 8 bases at J, leaving 12 bases unmatched. Germline V gene lookup returns CDR1 SGHNT and CDR2 YYREEE (reference sequence). CDR3 in DNA: TGTGCCAGCAGCTCCTACCGGGACAGGGTTTCGGATGAGCAGTTCTTC. It encodes CASSSYRDRVSDEQFF.